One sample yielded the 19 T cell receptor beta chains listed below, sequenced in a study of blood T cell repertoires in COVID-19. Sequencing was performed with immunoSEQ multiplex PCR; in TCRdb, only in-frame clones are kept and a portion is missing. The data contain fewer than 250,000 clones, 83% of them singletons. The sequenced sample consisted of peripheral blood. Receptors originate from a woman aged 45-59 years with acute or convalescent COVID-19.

The CDR3 sequence is CASSPDNWGLAGNTIYF. DNA of the CDR3: TGTGCCAGCTCACCAGATAACTGGGGCCTCGCTGGAAACACCATATATTTT. The chain combines TRBV18 with TRBJ1-3, with a possible D match to TRBD1 (5 bases). The CDR3 length is 17 residues. Germline values: CDR1 KGHSH, CDR2 LQKENI. V was clipped by 2 bases and J by 2 bases, with 16 bases between them. Based on the CDR3 plus reference TRBV18 and TRBJ1-3, the full variable domain is NAGVMQNPRHLVRRRGQEARLRCSPMKGHSHVYWYRQLPEEGLKFMVYLQKENIIDESGMPKERFSAEFPKEGPSILRIQQVVRGDSAAYFCASSPDNWGLAGNTIYFGEGSWLTVV.

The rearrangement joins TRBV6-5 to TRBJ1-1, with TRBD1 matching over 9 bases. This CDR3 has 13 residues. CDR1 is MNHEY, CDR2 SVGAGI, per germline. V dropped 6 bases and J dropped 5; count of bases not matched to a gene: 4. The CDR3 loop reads CASRGQGLTEAFF. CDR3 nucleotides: TGTGCCAGCAGGGGACAGGGATTGACTGAAGCTTTCTTT.

CDR3 in amino acids: CASSRGGAGNTIYF. Here the CDR3 DNA reads TGTGCCAGCAGCCGAGGGGGGGCTGGAAACACCATATATTTT. The chain has TRBV3-1 (or the pseudogene TRBV3-2) and TRBJ1-3, with D perhaps matching TRBD1 (6 bases). The CDR3 runs to 14 residues. V lost 4 bases and J lost 2, with 9 bases in between. Germline values: CDR1 LGHDT, CDR2 YNNKEL (reference sequence).

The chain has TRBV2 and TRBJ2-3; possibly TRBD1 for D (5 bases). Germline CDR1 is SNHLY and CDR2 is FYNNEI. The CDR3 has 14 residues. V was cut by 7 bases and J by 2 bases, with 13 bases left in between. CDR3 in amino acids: CASTRQLITDTQYF. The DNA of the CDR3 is TGTGCCAGCACCAGACAGCTAATCACAGATACGCAGTATTTT.

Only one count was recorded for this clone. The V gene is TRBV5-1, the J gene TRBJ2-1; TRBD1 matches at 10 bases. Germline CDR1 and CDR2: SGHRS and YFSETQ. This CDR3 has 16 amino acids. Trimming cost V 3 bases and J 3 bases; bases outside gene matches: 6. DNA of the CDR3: TGCGCCAGCAGCTCCGGACAGGGGGGGTACTACAATGAGCAGTTCTTC. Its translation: CASSSGQGGYYNEQFF.

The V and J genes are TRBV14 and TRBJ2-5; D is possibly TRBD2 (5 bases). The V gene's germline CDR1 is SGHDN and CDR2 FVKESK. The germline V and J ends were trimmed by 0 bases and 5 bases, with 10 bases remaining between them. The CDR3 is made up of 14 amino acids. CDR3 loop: CASSQEVRGETQYF. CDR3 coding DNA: TGTGCCAGCAGCCAAGAAGTTCGAGGGGAGACCCAGTACTTC.

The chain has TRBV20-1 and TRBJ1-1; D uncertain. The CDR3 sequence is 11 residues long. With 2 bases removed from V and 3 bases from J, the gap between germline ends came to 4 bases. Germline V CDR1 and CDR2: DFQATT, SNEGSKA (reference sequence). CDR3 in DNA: TGCAGTGCTAGACAGGACACTGAAGCTTTCTTT. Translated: CSARQDTEAFF.

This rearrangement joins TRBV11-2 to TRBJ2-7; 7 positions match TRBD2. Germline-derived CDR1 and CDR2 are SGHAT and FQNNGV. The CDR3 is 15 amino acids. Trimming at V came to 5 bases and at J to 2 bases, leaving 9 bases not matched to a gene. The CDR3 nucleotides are TGTGCCAGCAGCCCACCACCGGGACTAACCTACGAGCAGTACTTC. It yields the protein CASSPPPGLTYEQYF.

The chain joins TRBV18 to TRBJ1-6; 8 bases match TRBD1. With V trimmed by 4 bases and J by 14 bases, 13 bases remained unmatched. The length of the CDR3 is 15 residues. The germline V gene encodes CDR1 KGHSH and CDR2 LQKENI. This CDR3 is CASSRQGSLHGSLHF. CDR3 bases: TGTGCCAGCTCACGACAGGGGAGTCTCCACGGGTCCCTCCACTTT. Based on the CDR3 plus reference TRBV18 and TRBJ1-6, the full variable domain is NAGVMQNPRHLVRRRGQEARLRCSPMKGHSHVYWYRQLPEEGLKFMVYLQKENIIDESGMPKERFSAEFPKEGPSILRIQQVVRGDSAAYFCASSRQGSLHGSLHFGNGTRLTVT.

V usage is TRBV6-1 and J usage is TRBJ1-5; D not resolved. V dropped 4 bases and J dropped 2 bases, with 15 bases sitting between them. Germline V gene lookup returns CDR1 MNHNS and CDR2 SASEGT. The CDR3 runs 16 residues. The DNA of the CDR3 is TGTGCCAGCAGTGGGGAGAACGGTAGAGGCAATCAGCCCCAGCATTTT. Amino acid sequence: CASSGENGRGNQPQHF.

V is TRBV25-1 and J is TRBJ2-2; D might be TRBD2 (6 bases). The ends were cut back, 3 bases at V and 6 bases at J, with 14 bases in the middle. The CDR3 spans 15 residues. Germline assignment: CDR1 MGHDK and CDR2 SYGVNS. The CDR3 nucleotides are TGTGCCAGCAGTGATCCTAGCGAGGAGCCCGGGGAGCTGTTTTTT. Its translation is CASSDPSEEPGELFF. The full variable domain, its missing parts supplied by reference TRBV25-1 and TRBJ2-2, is EADIYQTPRYLVIGTGKKITLECSQTMGHDKMYWYQQDPGMELHLIHYSYGVNSTEKGDLSSESTVSRIRTEHFPLTLESARPSHTSQYLCASSDPSEEPGELFFGEGSRLTVL.

The DNA of the CDR3 is TGTGCCAGCAGCTTGGCACCCCGGGAAATCGACGAGCAGTACTTC. Encoded protein: CASSLAPREIDEQYF. The genes are TRBV5-5 and TRBJ2-7; tentatively, D is TRBD2 (5 bases). This CDR3 spans 15 amino acids. Trimming shortened V by 0 bases and J by 5 bases, and 15 bases separated the two germline ends. Germline V gives CDR1 SGHKS, CDR2 YYEKEE (reference sequence). The full variable domain, with the rest looked up from reference TRBV5-5 and TRBJ2-7, is DAGVTQSPTHLIKTRGQQVTLRCSPISGHKSVSWYQQVLGQGPQFIFQYYEKEERGRGNFPDRFSARQFPNYSSELNVNALLLGDSALYLCASSLAPREIDEQYFGPGTRLTVT.

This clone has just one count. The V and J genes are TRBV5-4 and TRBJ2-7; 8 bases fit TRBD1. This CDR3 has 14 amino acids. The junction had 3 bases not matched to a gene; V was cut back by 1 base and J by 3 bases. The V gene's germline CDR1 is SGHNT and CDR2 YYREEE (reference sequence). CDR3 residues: CASSLYGTGYEQYF. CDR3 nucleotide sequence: TGTGCCAGCAGCTTGTACGGGACAGGCTACGAGCAGTACTTC.

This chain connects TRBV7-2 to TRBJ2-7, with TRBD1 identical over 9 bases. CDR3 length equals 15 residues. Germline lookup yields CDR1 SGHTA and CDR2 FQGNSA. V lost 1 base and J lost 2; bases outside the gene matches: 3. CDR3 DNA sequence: TGTGCCAGCAGCTTAGTTACAGGGGGCGCCTACGAGCAGTACTTC. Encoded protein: CASSLVTGGAYEQYF.

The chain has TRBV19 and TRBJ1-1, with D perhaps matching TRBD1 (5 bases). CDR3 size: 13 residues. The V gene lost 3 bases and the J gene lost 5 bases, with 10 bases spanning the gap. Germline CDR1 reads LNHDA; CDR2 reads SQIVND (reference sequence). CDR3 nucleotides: TGTGCCAGTAGTATGGAGGGGAGGACTGAAGCTTTCTTT. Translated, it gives CASSMEGRTEAFF.

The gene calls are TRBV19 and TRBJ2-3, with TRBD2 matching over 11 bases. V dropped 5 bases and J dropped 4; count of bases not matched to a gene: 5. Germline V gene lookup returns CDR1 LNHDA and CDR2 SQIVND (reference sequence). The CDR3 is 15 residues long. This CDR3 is CASSLAGGRADTQYF. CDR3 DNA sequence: TGTGCCAGTAGTTTAGCGGGAGGGCGTGCAGATACGCAGTATTTT.

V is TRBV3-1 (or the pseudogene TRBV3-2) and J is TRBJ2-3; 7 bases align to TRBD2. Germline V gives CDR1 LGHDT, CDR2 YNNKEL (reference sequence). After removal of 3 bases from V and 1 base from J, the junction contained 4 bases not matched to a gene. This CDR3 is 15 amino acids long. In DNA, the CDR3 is TGTGCCAGCAGCCAGGTTACTAGCGGCACAGATACGCAGTATTTT. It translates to CASSQVTSGTDTQYF.

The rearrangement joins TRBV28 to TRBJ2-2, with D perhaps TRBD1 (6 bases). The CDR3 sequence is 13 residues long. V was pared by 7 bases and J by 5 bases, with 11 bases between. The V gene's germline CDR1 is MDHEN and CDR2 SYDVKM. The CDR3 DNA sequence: TGTGCCAGCATATGGGGGCGGACCGGGGAGCTGTTTTTT. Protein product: CASIWGRTGELFF.

The CDR3 sequence: CASSESRVFETGFTEAFF. The CDR3 DNA sequence: TGCGCCAGCAGTGAGTCCCGAGTCTTTGAAACAGGGTTCACTGAAGCTTTCTTT. The genes are TRBV10-1 and TRBJ1-1, with D possibly TRBD1 on 6 matching bases. This CDR3 region has 18 residues. V was pared by 0 bases and J by 4 bases, with 21 bases between. Germline V gene data show CDR1 as WNHNN and CDR2 as SYGVQD (reference sequence).